This TCR beta chain was obtained from a study of T cells in Graves' hyperthyroidism and ophthalmopathy. RNA transcripts provided the source from which TCR beta CDR3 regions were amplified. The primer set for the first-round RT-PCR of the TCR CDR3 was HTBI. TCRdb re-derived calls from the multiplex PCR reads in MiXCR, one entry per CDR3 protein. Of 90,000 to 120,000 distinct CDR3 sequences in the sample, approximately 16% were seen once. There are 16 residues in the CDR3. Germline CDR1 reads MDHEN; CDR2 reads SYDVKM. The V end lost 2 bases, the J end lost 0 bases, and 11 bases lay between the germline ends. This clonotype was recorded many times. Calling Graves' hyperthyroidism stable meant ophthalmopathy did not progress within 18 months. Out of about 10 ml of fresh peripheral blood came the PBMCs.

The chain uses TRBV28 and TRBJ2-1; D is perhaps TRBD2 (7 bases). This sequence originates from a woman in her 50s with Graves' hyperthyroidism. The sample was blood. The CDR3 nucleotides read TGTGCCAGCAGTTTAATTGGGGGGGCCTCCTACAATGAGCAGTTCTTC. The encoded protein is CASSLIGGASYNEQFF.